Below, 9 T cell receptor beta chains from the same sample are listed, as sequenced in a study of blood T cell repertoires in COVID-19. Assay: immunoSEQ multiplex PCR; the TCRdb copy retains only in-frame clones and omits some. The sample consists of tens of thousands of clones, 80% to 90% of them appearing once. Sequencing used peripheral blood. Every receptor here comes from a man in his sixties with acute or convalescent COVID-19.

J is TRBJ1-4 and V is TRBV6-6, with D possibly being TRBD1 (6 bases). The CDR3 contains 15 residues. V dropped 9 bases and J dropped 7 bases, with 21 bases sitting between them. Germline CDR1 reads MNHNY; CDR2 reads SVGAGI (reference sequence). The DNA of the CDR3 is TGTGCCAGTAGAAGGGGGGAGGGGTTTATTGAAAAACTGTTTTTT. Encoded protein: CASRRGEGFIEKLFF.

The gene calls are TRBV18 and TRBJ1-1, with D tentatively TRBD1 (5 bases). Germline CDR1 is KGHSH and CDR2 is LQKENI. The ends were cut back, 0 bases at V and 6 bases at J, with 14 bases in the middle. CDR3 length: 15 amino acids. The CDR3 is CASSPPAGFGAEAFF. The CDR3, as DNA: TGTGCCAGCTCACCACCGGCAGGGTTTGGTGCTGAAGCTTTCTTT.

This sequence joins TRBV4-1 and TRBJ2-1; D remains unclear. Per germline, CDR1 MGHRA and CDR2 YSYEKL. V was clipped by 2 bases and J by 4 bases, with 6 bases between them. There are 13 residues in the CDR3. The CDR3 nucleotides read TGCGCCAGCAGCCAACAGCGATACAATGAGCAGTTCTTC. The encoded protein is CASSQQRYNEQFF.

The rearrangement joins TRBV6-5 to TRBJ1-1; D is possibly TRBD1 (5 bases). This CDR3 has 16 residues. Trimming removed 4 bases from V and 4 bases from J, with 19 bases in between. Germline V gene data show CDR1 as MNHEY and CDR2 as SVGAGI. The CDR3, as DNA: TGTGCCAGCAGTTCATCCTCGTGGGGCGCAGGCACTGAAGCTTTCTTT. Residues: CASSSSSWGAGTEAFF.

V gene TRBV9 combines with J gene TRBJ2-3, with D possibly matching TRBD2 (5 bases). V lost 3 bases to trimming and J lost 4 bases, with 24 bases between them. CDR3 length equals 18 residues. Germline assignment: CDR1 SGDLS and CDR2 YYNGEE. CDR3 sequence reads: CASSGRPPLTSGADTQYF. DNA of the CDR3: TGTGCCAGCAGCGGCCGCCCCCCACTGACCAGCGGTGCAGATACGCAGTATTTT.

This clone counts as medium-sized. The CDR3 nucleotides read TGTGCCAGCAGTGAATCCCGGGTTGCGGGTGGCTACACCTTC. Translating it yields CASSESRVAGGYTF. This sequence joins TRBV6-1 and TRBJ1-2, with D hard to call. Germline CDR1 and CDR2: MNHNS and SASEGT. V shed 2 bases and J shed 7 bases, with 14 bases lying between them. The CDR3 sequence is 14 residues long.

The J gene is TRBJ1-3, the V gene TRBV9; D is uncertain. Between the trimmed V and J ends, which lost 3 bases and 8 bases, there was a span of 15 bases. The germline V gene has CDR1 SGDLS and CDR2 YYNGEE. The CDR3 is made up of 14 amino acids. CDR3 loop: CASSGIGGADTIYF. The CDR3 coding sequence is TGTGCCAGCAGCGGCATTGGAGGAGCGGACACCATATATTTT.

CDR3 loop: CASSSRRTSGRLRDGELFF. The CDR3 nucleotides are TGTGCCAGCAGCTCGAGAAGGACTAGCGGAAGACTTAGGGACGGGGAGCTGTTTTTT. The chain is built from TRBV5-6 and TRBJ2-2, with 10 bases that match TRBD2. The germline gives CDR1 SGHDT, CDR2 YYEEEE. The junction had 18 bases not matched to a gene; V was cut back by 3 bases and J by 7 bases. The CDR3 spans 19 residues.

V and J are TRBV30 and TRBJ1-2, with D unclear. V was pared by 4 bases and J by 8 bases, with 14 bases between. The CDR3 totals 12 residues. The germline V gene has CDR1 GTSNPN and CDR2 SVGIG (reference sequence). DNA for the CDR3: TGTGCCTGGAAACTCGGGTACGACGGCTACACCTTC. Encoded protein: CAWKLGYDGYTF.